The source of this T cell receptor beta chain is a study of OX40 agonist ivuxolimab in advanced cancers. Study in general: A history of anti-PD-1, anti-PD-L1 or anti-CTLA-4 therapy was acceptable, and 40% had some. One patient with hepatocellular carcinoma and two with cutaneous melanoma, three in all, had partial responses. Notes on the study in general: Average numbers of expanded clones were greater in CD8+ T cells than in CD4+.

As for this clone: No antigen is known for it.

Here immunoSEQ multiplex PCR was the method, and the copy in TCRdb shows in-frame clones only, minus some. Of 55,000 to 90,000 clones in the sample, just over 85% are singletons; the top ten hold 0.86%. Any history of autoimmune disease or systemic immunosuppression disqualified patients. The CDR3 length is 16 residues. J was trimmed by 8 bases and V by 2 bases; bases with no gene match: 4. In germline, CDR1 is SEHNR, CDR2 FQNEAQ (reference sequence). The sequences come from CD4+ or CD8+ T cells sorted from blood, collected in a trial of the OX40 agonist ivuxolimab. The receptor comes from an adult with an advanced solid tumor such as melanoma, head and neck, liver or kidney cancer. The V call is TRBV7-9, the J call TRBJ2-1; 15 bases fit TRBD2. The CDR3 loop is CASSLTGLAGGDEQFF. The CDR3 DNA sequence: TGTGCCAGCAGCTTAACCGGACTAGCGGGAGGGGATGAGCAGTTCTTC. Filled out from reference TRBV7-9 and TRBJ2-1, the complete variable domain reads DTGVSQNPRHKITKRGQNVTFRCDPISEHNRLYWYRQTLGQGPEFLTYFQNEAQLEKSRLLSDRFSAERPKGSFSTLEIQRTEQGDSAMYLCASSLTGLAGGDEQFFGPGTRLTVL.